The 19 T cell receptor beta chains in this list originate from one sample, sequenced in a study of human T cells and chemical hapten exposure. Time point reported: patch test 2, 6 weeks after DPC sensitization. Treatment reported: therapeutic diphenylcyclopropenone sensitization with weekly scalp DPC. In TCRdb, the RACE reads were re-called with MiXCR into one record per CDR3 protein. The sample shows a few hundred thousand distinct CDR3 sequences, roughly 6.3% of them seen only once. The material sequenced was whole blood, taken in connection with sensitization to the hapten diphenylcyclopropenone (DPC). Receptors were obtained from a woman under 30 with alopecia areata. Some clones in this sample may be carry-over from other donors' samples.

This chain links TRBV4-3 with TRBJ2-5; D is uncertain. The CDR3 is made up of 15 amino acids. Trimming took off 0 bases at V and 5 bases at J, with 13 bases between the two ends. From germline, CDR1 is LGHNA and CDR2 YSLEER. As DNA, the CDR3 is TGCGCCAGCAGCCAAGATAGGAGTAGGAGCGAGACCCAGTACTTC. It encodes CASSQDRSRSETQYF.

This clonotype was observed a handful of times. The CDR3 loop is CASSFGGTVSYEQYF. CDR3 DNA sequence: TGTGCCAGCAGCTTCGGTGGGACAGTCTCCTACGAGCAGTACTTC. The chain has TRBV5-5 and TRBJ2-7, with 7 bases lining up with TRBD1. This CDR3 comprises 15 residues. The V gene end was trimmed by 2 bases and the J gene end by 0 bases; junction bases not matched to a gene: 5. Germline V gene sequence: CDR1 SGHKS, CDR2 YYEKEE (reference sequence).

Only a few counts were recorded for this clonotype. V usage is TRBV14 and J usage is TRBJ1-3; tentative D call: TRBD1 (6 bases). CDR3 size: 13 residues. V dropped 0 bases and J dropped 12 bases, with 12 bases sitting between them. Germline V gives CDR1 SGHDN, CDR2 FVKESK. CDR3 residues: CASSQDWDTRIYF. The CDR3, as DNA: TGTGCCAGCAGCCAAGATTGGGACACCCGCATATATTTT.

This chain links TRBV27 with TRBJ2-1, with no clear D. The CDR3 contains 15 residues. Germline V gene lookup returns CDR1 MNHEY and CDR2 SMNVEV (reference sequence). The V end lost 5 bases, the J end lost 0 bases, and 11 bases lay between the germline ends. The CDR3 sequence is CASSPFSSSYNEQFF. The CDR3 coding sequence is TGTGCCAGCAGTCCTTTTTCCAGCTCCTACAATGAGCAGTTCTTC.

The genes are TRBV7-2 and TRBJ2-1; 12 bases line up with TRBD2. Germline CDR1 SGHTA, CDR2 FQGNSA. The length of the CDR3 is 17 residues. V lost 4 bases to trimming and J lost 2 bases; unmatched junction nucleotides: 6. As DNA, the CDR3 is TGTGCCAGCAGCTCGACTAGCGGGGGTTCACCCTACAATGAGCAGTTCTTC. Residues: CASSSTSGGSPYNEQFF. Filled out from reference TRBV7-2 and TRBJ2-1, the complete variable domain reads GAGVSQSPSNKVTEKGKDVELRCDPISGHTALYWYRQSLGQGLEFLIYFQGNSAPDKSGLPSDRFSAERTGGSVSTLTIQRTQQEDSAVYLCASSSTSGGSPYNEQFFGPGTRLTVL.

V usage is TRBV29-1 and J usage is TRBJ2-3; TRBD1 aligns across 7 bases. Germline V gene sequence: CDR1 SQVTM, CDR2 ANQGSEA. The V gene end was trimmed by 4 bases and the J gene end by 5 bases; junction bases not matched to a gene: 9. This CDR3 has 14 residues. CDR3 loop: CSVGQGEVGDTQYF. The CDR3 DNA sequence: TGCAGCGTTGGACAGGGAGAAGTTGGAGATACGCAGTATTTT.

This clonotype was seen more than once but under ten times. J is TRBJ1-3 and V is TRBV12-3 or TRBV12-4, with D possibly matching TRBD1 (5 bases). V was cut by 2 bases and J by 5 bases, with 7 bases left in between. CDR3 length equals 13 residues. CDR3 coding DNA: TGTGCCAGCAGTTTACGGGGGAGAAACACCATATATTTT. This encodes CASSLRGRNTIYF.

This clonotype was seen repeatedly, ten times or more. This chain uses TRBV12-3 or TRBV12-4 with TRBJ2-3; 9 positions match TRBD2. The junction had 6 bases not matched to a gene; V was cut back by 6 bases and J by 2 bases. This CDR3 has 15 residues. The CDR3 spells CASRGSGGSTDTQYF. CDR3 bases: TGTGCCAGCAGGGGTAGCGGGGGATCCACAGATACGCAGTATTTT.

This clonotype was detected ten times or more. The chain links TRBV6-2 or TRBV6-3 to TRBJ1-1, with D uncertain. This CDR3 has 19 residues. The germline gives CDR1 MNHEY, CDR2 SVGEGT. V was trimmed by 2 bases and J by 0 bases, leaving 22 bases between them. The CDR3 DNA is TGTGCCAGCAGTTACCCCGGTACGGGATTTACGGGGTTGAACACTGAAGCTTTCTTT. Amino acids: CASSYPGTGFTGLNTEAFF.

This clonotype was observed a few times. The gene calls are TRBV5-4 and TRBJ2-3, with D unresolved. Germline CDR1 SGHNT, CDR2 YYREEE (reference sequence). V gave up 2 bases and J gave up 3 bases, with 16 bases separating them. This CDR3 has 16 residues. The CDR3 sequence is CASSFDPAQNTDTQYF. The CDR3 nucleotides are TGTGCCAGCAGCTTTGACCCCGCCCAAAATACAGATACGCAGTATTTT.

The chain is built from TRBV13 and TRBJ2-5, with 13 bases identical to TRBD2. The CDR3 contains 15 residues. The junction had 4 bases not matched to a gene; V was cut back by 5 bases and J by 4 bases. Germline V gene sequence: CDR1 PRHDT, CDR2 FYEKMQ (reference sequence). CDR3 protein: CASSRGLAGAETQYF. In nucleotides, the CDR3 is TGTGCCAGCAGCAGAGGACTAGCGGGGGCAGAGACCCAGTACTTC. The full variable domain, rest sourced from reference TRBV13 and TRBJ2-5, is AAGVIQSPRHLIKEKRETATLKCYPIPRHDTVYWYQQGPGQDPQFLISFYEKMQSDKGSIPDRFSAQQFSDYHSELNMSSLELGDSALYFCASSRGLAGAETQYFGPGTRLLVL.

The rearrangement uses TRBV27 and TRBJ1-2, with 7 bases matching TRBD1. The CDR3 covers 13 residues. Germline lookup yields CDR1 MNHEY and CDR2 SMNVEV (reference sequence). V lost 6 bases to trimming and J lost 10 bases; unmatched junction nucleotides: 11. The CDR3 region has the DNA TGTGCCAGCAGACTTCAGGGGGAAAGGGACTACACCTTC. It codes for CASRLQGERDYTF.

This clonotype was counted many times. This sequence joins TRBV6-6 and TRBJ2-5; D gene uncertain. The CDR3 has 12 amino acids. The germline V gene has CDR1 MNHNY and CDR2 SVGAGI (reference sequence). V was pared by 6 bases and J by 4 bases, with 9 bases between. The DNA for the CDR3 is TGTGCCAGCAGCAGTGAACGAGAGACCCAGTACTTC. It translates to CASSSERETQYF.

The sample holds many counts of this clonotype. The chain carries TRBV6-2 or TRBV6-3 and TRBJ1-5; possible D gene TRBD1, 5 bases. This CDR3 comprises 16 residues. Germline V gives CDR1 MNHEY, CDR2 SVGEGT. Deletions cut 6 bases from V and 0 bases from J, with 15 bases between. Here the CDR3 DNA reads TGTGCCAGCAGCTCCCTAGGGGCGTATAGCAATCAGCCCCAGCATTTT. Protein: CASSSLGAYSNQPQHF.

This clonotype appeared a few times. This chain uses TRBV27 with TRBJ2-3; D possibly corresponds to TRBD2 (6 bases). Looked up from germline, CDR1 is MNHEY and CDR2 is SMNVEV (reference sequence). V lost 4 bases and J lost 2, with 25 bases in between. This CDR3 has 19 amino acids. This chain's CDR3 is CASSWTPGLPVITTDTQYF. The CDR3 DNA reads TGTGCCAGCAGTTGGACTCCGGGACTCCCTGTTATTACCACAGATACGCAGTATTTT.

V and J are TRBV27 and TRBJ2-2; D remains ambiguous. CDR1 and CDR2 from the germline V gene are MNHEY and SMNVEV (reference sequence). The CDR3 has 14 residues. Between the trimmed V and J ends, which lost 5 bases and 1 base, there was a span of 8 bases. CDR3 in DNA: TGTGCCAGCAGTGCCGACAAGAACACCGGGGAGCTGTTTTTT. Translated: CASSADKNTGELFF.

Only a few counts were recorded for this clonotype. This sequence joins TRBV3-1 and TRBJ1-5; the D gene is possibly TRBD1 (5 bases). The CDR3 contains 15 residues. Germline CDR1 is LGHDT and CDR2 is YNNKEL (reference sequence). Trimming left V 0 bases short and J 6 bases short, with 12 bases between. Here the CDR3 reads CASSQDSRGGQPQHF. CDR3 DNA: TGTGCCAGCAGCCAAGATTCAAGGGGCGGTCAGCCCCAGCATTTT.

This clonotype has just a few counts. V is TRBV3-1 and J is TRBJ2-7; weak D call: TRBD1 (6 bases). Trimming pared 4 bases from V and 5 bases from J, leaving 18 bases between. CDR1 LGHDT and CDR2 YNNKEL come from the germline V gene (reference sequence). This CDR3 is built from 15 residues. The CDR3 DNA reads as TGTGCCAGCAGCCGACAAAGCAGGGGTCGGGACGAGCAGTACTTC. Translating it yields CASSRQSRGRDEQYF.

This clonotype was recorded many times. The chain combines TRBV20-1 with TRBJ1-5; D perhaps matches TRBD1 (5 bases). The CDR3 has 17 residues. Trimming stripped 0 bases from V and 3 bases from J, with 18 bases between. Germline CDR1 DFQATT, CDR2 SNEGSKA (reference sequence). The CDR3: CSARDPAGRGANQPQHF. The CDR3 DNA sequence: TGCAGTGCTAGAGATCCTGCAGGCCGAGGGGCCAATCAGCCCCAGCATTTT.